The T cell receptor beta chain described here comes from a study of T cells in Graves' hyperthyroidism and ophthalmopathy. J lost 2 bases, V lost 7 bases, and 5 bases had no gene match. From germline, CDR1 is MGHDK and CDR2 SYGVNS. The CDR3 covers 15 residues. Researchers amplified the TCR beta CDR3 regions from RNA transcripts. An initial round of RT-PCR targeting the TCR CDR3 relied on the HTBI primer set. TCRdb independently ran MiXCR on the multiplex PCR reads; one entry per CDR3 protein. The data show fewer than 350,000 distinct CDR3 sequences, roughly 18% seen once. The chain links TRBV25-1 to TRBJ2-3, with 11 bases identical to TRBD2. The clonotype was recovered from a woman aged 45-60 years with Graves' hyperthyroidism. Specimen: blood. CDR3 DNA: TGTGCCAGCAAATCGACTAGCGGGGACACAGATACGCAGTATTTT. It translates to CASKSTSGDTDTQYF. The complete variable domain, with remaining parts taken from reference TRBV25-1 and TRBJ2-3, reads EADIYQTPRYLVIGTGKKITLECSQTMGHDKMYWYQQDPGMELHLIHYSYGVNSTEKGDLSSESTVSRIRTEHFPLTLESARPSHTSQYLCASKSTSGDTDTQYFGPGTRLTVL.